This is a list of T cell receptor beta chains from one sample in a study of regulatory T cells in long-lasting Graves disease. TCRdb reprocessed the multiplex PCR reads via MiXCR and lists one record per CDR3 protein. The sample holds a few hundred thousand distinct CDR3 sequences, roughly 12% seen once. This sample was also put to use in a study of T cells in Graves' hyperthyroidism and ophthalmopathy.

The specimen was peripheral blood mononuclear cells (PBMCs), collected at new diagnosis, from a patient treated with antithyroid drugs. The receptors shown here come from a man aged 25 to 40 with Graves disease. Each CDR3 is given with its conserved first and last residue. The order of the fields is D gene, clone size, V gene, J gene, CDR3 protein, CDR3 DNA. The D gene is left open where the match is weak. Expanded clones are given a class, and other clones once, few, many or no size at all.

d_gene: .; abundance: many; v_gene: TRBV2; j_gene: TRBJ2-3; CDR3aa: CASSEGGAGGRSDTQYF; CDR3nt: TGTGCCAGCAGTGAAGGGGGGGCCGGGGGGCGATCAGATACGCAGTATTTT
d_gene: .; abundance: many; v_gene: TRBV27; j_gene: TRBJ2-4; CDR3aa: CASSEEDAKNIQYF; CDR3nt: TGTGCCAGCAGTGAGGAGGACGCCAAAAACATTCAGTACTTC
d_gene: TRBD1; abundance: many; v_gene: TRBV27; j_gene: TRBJ1-6; CDR3aa: CASSLGQDNSPLHF; CDR3nt: TGTGCCAGCAGTTTAGGACAGGATAATTCACCCCTCCACTTT
d_gene: TRBD2; abundance: .; v_gene: TRBV11-2; j_gene: TRBJ2-3; CDR3aa: CASSSWTSGPDTQYF; CDR3nt: TGTGCCAGCAGCTCCTGGACTAGCGGACCAGATACGCAGTATTTT
d_gene: .; abundance: many; v_gene: TRBV30; j_gene: TRBJ1-1; CDR3aa: CAWSRGAEAFF; CDR3nt: TGTGCCTGGAGTAGGGGGGCGGAAGCTTTCTTT
d_gene: .; abundance: once; v_gene: TRBV20-1; j_gene: TRBJ1-5; CDR3aa: CSARASWDITNQPQHF; CDR3nt: TGCAGTGCTAGAGCTTCGTGGGACATAACGAATCAGCCCCAGCATTTT
d_gene: TRBD2; abundance: .; v_gene: TRBV4-1; j_gene: TRBJ2-7; CDR3aa: CASSRLTSGSPPYEQYF; CDR3nt: TGCGCCAGCAGCCGTTTGACTAGCGGGTCTCCACCGTACGAGCAGTACTTC
d_gene: .; abundance: .; v_gene: TRBV27; j_gene: TRBJ2-5; CDR3aa: CASSLASGSEKTQYF; CDR3nt: TGTGCCAGCAGTTTAGCATCAGGGTCGGAGAAGACCCAGTACTTC
d_gene: .; abundance: many; v_gene: TRBV27; j_gene: TRBJ2-2; CDR3aa: CASSLTTLTAGELFF; CDR3nt: TGTGCCAGCAGTTTAACTACCTTGACCGCCGGGGAGCTGTTTTTT
d_gene: .; abundance: many; v_gene: TRBV6-5; j_gene: TRBJ1-5; CDR3aa: CASSYSYSNQPQHF; CDR3nt: TGTGCCAGCAGTTACTCGTACAGCAATCAGCCCCAGCATTTT
d_gene: TRBD1; abundance: many; v_gene: TRBV2; j_gene: TRBJ2-7; CDR3aa: CASSRGQAMFVYEQYF; CDR3nt: TGTGCCAGCAGTAGGGGACAGGCCATGTTTGTCTACGAGCAGTACTTC
d_gene: .; abundance: many; v_gene: TRBV20-1; j_gene: TRBJ2-7; CDR3aa: CSARASGEQYF; CDR3nt: TGCAGTGCTAGAGCAAGTGGTGAGCAGTACTTC
d_gene: .; abundance: once; v_gene: TRBV3-1; j_gene: TRBJ1-1; CDR3aa: CASSRPGLGTAAFF; CDR3nt: TGTGCCAGCAGCCGGCCCGGCTTAGGCACTGCTGCTTTCTTT
d_gene: .; abundance: many; v_gene: TRBV24-1; j_gene: TRBJ2-3; CDR3aa: CATSDLERGKPTDTQYF; CDR3nt: TGTGCCACCAGTGATTTGGAGAGGGGAAAGCCCACGGATACGCAGTATTTT
d_gene: TRBD2; abundance: many; v_gene: TRBV2; j_gene: TRBJ2-5; CDR3aa: CASSATSGQETQYF; CDR3nt: TGTGCCAGCAGTGCGACTAGCGGGCAAGAGACCCAGTACTTC
d_gene: .; abundance: many; v_gene: TRBV27; j_gene: TRBJ1-1; CDR3aa: CASRGYHTEAFF; CDR3nt: TGTGCCAGCAGGGGATACCACACTGAAGCTTTCTTT
d_gene: .; abundance: .; v_gene: TRBV7-2; j_gene: TRBJ2-5; CDR3aa: CASSLGSREGETQYF; CDR3nt: TGTGCCAGCAGCTTAGGTAGCAGGGAAGGGGAGACCCAGTACTTC
d_gene: TRBD2; abundance: many; v_gene: TRBV7-9; j_gene: TRBJ2-1; CDR3aa: CATRELAGGNEQFF; CDR3nt: TGTGCCACCCGGGAACTAGCGGGAGGCAATGAGCAGTTCTTC
d_gene: .; abundance: many; v_gene: TRBV27; j_gene: TRBJ2-3; CDR3aa: CASSLSLSRATDTQYF; CDR3nt: TGTGCCAGCAGTTTAAGCCTCAGTCGAGCCACAGATACGCAGTATTTT
d_gene: .; abundance: many; v_gene: TRBV5-1; j_gene: TRBJ2-1; CDR3aa: CASSLEAGLSYNEQFF; CDR3nt: TGCGCCAGCAGCTTGGAGGCAGGCCTCTCCTACAATGAGCAGTTCTTC
d_gene: TRBD2; abundance: few; v_gene: TRBV7-9; j_gene: TRBJ2-4; CDR3aa: CASSSQLAGDLDIQYF; CDR3nt: TGTGCCAGCAGCTCCCAACTAGCGGGAGATTTGGACATTCAGTACTTC
d_gene: .; abundance: many; v_gene: TRBV7-9; j_gene: TRBJ2-3; CDR3aa: CASSLRNTDTQYF; CDR3nt: TGTGCCAGCAGCTTGCGGAACACAGATACGCAGTATTTT
d_gene: TRBD2; abundance: many; v_gene: TRBV6-2/TRBV6-3; j_gene: TRBJ2-3; CDR3aa: CASSRTSGVSTDTQYF; CDR3nt: TGTGCCAGCAGCCGGACTAGCGGGGTTAGCACAGATACGCAGTATTTT
d_gene: .; abundance: many; v_gene: TRBV12-3/TRBV12-4; j_gene: TRBJ1-1; CDR3aa: CASRQANTEAFF; CDR3nt: TGTGCCAGTCGTCAGGCAAACACTGAAGCTTTCTTT